A selection of T cell receptor beta chains follows, all from one sample in a study of CD8 T cells in Susac syndrome. TCRdb redid the calling of the immunoSEQ multiplex PCR reads with MiXCR, one entry per CDR3 protein. The sample records 150,000 to 200,000 distinct CDR3 sequences, just under 95% being singletons. Material for sequencing was CD4+ T cells from PBMCs. All receptors come from a human donor in good health. Both conserved end residues are part of each CDR3. The D gene is left open where the match is weak.

v_gene: TRBV12-3/TRBV12-4; j_gene: TRBJ2-7; d_gene: TRBD2; CDR3nt: TGTGCCAGCAGCCCCGCCGCGGGGGGCTCCTACGAGCAGTACTTC; CDR3aa: CASSPAAGGSYEQYF
v_gene: TRBV10-1; j_gene: TRBJ2-7; d_gene: TRBD1; CDR3nt: TGCGCCAGCAGTGAGTCGTTCGGACAGGGACACCACGAGCAGTACTTC; CDR3aa: CASSESFGQGHHEQYF
v_gene: TRBV5-1; j_gene: TRBJ1-2; d_gene: .; CDR3nt: TGCGCCAGCAGCTTGTCGGGGGCGCGGGATGGCTACACCTTC; CDR3aa: CASSLSGARDGYTF
v_gene: TRBV29-1; j_gene: TRBJ2-7; d_gene: .; CDR3nt: TGCAGCGTTGGGGGGCAGACCTCCTACGAGCAGTACTTC; CDR3aa: CSVGGQTSYEQYF
v_gene: TRBV20-1; j_gene: TRBJ2-5; d_gene: TRBD1; CDR3nt: TGCAGTGCTTTCCCCGGGACAGGGGATGAGACCCAGTACTTC; CDR3aa: CSAFPGTGDETQYF
v_gene: TRBV2; j_gene: TRBJ1-1; d_gene: .; CDR3nt: TGTGCCAGCAGTGAACCCCAGGGTTGGTCGAACACTGAAGCTTTCTTT; CDR3aa: CASSEPQGWSNTEAFF
v_gene: TRBV18; j_gene: TRBJ1-1; d_gene: .; CDR3nt: TGTGCCAGCTCAAATCCAACCACTGAAGCTTTCTTT; CDR3aa: CASSNPTTEAFF
v_gene: TRBV27; j_gene: TRBJ2-7; d_gene: TRBD2; CDR3nt: TGTGCCAGCAGTTTACTAGCGGGGTCTACCTACGAGCAGTACTTC; CDR3aa: CASSLLAGSTYEQYF
v_gene: TRBV12-3/TRBV12-4; j_gene: TRBJ2-7; d_gene: .; CDR3nt: TGTGCCAGCAGTTTGGGCAGGACGTACGAGCAGTACTTC; CDR3aa: CASSLGRTYEQYF
v_gene: TRBV20-1; j_gene: TRBJ1-1; d_gene: .; CDR3nt: TGCAGTGCTAACAAAGGAGGGGGGGTGTACACTGAAGCTTTCTTT; CDR3aa: CSANKGGGVYTEAFF